The 29 T cell receptor beta chains given below trace back to one sample, sequenced in a study of long-term antiretroviral therapy in people with HIV. The assay used was immunoSEQ (version v3.0), run at survey level. Using immunoSEQ multiplex PCR, the repertoire was profiled, and TCRdb retains in-frame clones only, with some absent. The data contain 25,000 to 40,000 clones, 70% to 90% of them singletons. Sample: unsorted PBMCs, taken 1.1 years after starting antiretroviral therapy. The receptors shown here come from a man aged 18 to 29 with HIV.

The rearrangement joins TRBV19 to TRBJ1-2, with 12 bases matching TRBD1. This CDR3 contains 18 residues. Germline V gives CDR1 LNHDA, CDR2 SQIVND (reference sequence). Trimming took 4 bases from V and 2 from J; bases not matched to a gene: 11. CDR3 DNA: TGTGCCAGTAGTACCCCCCGGGACAGGGGGCTAGGGAACTATGGCTACACCTTC. This encodes CASSTPRDRGLGNYGYTF.

This clone was counted a few times. This rearrangement joins TRBV6-5 to TRBJ2-7; perhaps TRBD1 as D (6 bases). Trimming pared 6 bases from V and 7 bases from J, leaving 22 bases between. The CDR3 has 15 amino acids. Germline loops: CDR1 MNHEY, CDR2 SVGAGI. Here the CDR3 reads CASRSTATGSGEQYF. The CDR3 bases are TGTGCCAGCAGATCAACCGCGACAGGATCTGGAGAGCAGTACTTC.

The chain couples TRBV7-9 to TRBJ1-1; TRBD1 might be the D (6 bases). The CDR3 covers 16 residues. V lost 6 bases, J lost 2 bases, and 19 bases lay in between. From germline, CDR1 is SEHNR and CDR2 FQNEAQ (reference sequence). The CDR3 sequence: CASSWNRDILNTEAFF. The CDR3 bases are TGTGCCAGCAGTTGGAACCGGGACATTCTCAACACTGAAGCTTTCTTT. Supplemented by reference TRBV7-9 and TRBJ1-1, the full variable domain reads DTGVSQNPRHKITKRGQNVTFRCDPISEHNRLYWYRQTLGQGPEFLTYFQNEAQLEKSRLLSDRFSAERPKGSFSTLEIQRTEQGDSAMYLCASSWNRDILNTEAFFGQGTRLTVV.

This clone was counted only a few times. Other nucleotide sequences from this sample produce the same CDR3. The CDR3 bases are TGTGCCAGCAGCTTGGGGAGGGGAGGGTCCTACGAGCAGTACTTC. Translated, it gives CASSLGRGGSYEQYF. The gene calls are TRBV7-2 and TRBJ2-7; 7 bases fit TRBD2. The V gene's germline CDR1 is SGHTA and CDR2 FQGNSA. The CDR3 spans 15 residues. The V and J ends lost 3 bases and 1 base, in that order; junction bases with no gene match: 6.

CDR3 DNA: TGTGCCAGCAGCTTAAACGCGGGGGGCGGGTCAGATACGCAGTATTTT. Translation: CASSLNAGGGSDTQYF. The chain uses TRBV7-3 and TRBJ2-3; 8 bases map to TRBD2. The CDR3 has 16 amino acids. Trimming took 1 base from V and 4 from J; bases not matched to a gene: 7. CDR1 is SGHTA, CDR2 FQGTGA, per germline.

The chain combines TRBV5-4 with TRBJ2-5, with D unresolved. CDR1 is SGHNT, CDR2 YYREEE, per germline (reference sequence). The CDR3 sequence is 12 residues long. The V gene lost 0 bases and the J gene lost 4 bases, with 4 bases spanning the gap. As DNA, the CDR3 is TGTGCCAGCAGCTTGGCTCGAGAGACCCAGTACTTC. Protein product: CASSLARETQYF.

This chain connects TRBV6-6 to TRBJ2-5; D remains ambiguous. The germline CDR1 and CDR2 sequences are MNHNY and SVGAGI (reference sequence). The CDR3 length is 11 residues. Trimming cost V 1 base and J 4 bases, with 1 base left between them. The CDR3 DNA follows: TGTGCCAGCAGTTACTTAGAGACCCAGTACTTC. Translation gives CASSYLETQYF.

The chain couples TRBV7-9 to TRBJ1-2; TRBD1 aligns across 7 bases. After removal of 0 bases from V and 4 bases from J, the junction contained 5 bases not matched to a gene. The CDR3 runs to 15 residues. Germline-derived CDR1 and CDR2 are SEHNR and FQNEAQ (reference sequence). The CDR3 reads CASSLAGDSSYGYTF. The CDR3 DNA follows: TGTGCCAGCAGCTTAGCAGGGGACAGCTCCTATGGCTACACCTTC.

The chain uses TRBV4-1 and TRBJ2-1; the D is unclear. Germline CDR1 MGHRA, CDR2 YSYEKL. Deletions cut 3 bases from V and 6 bases from J, with 9 bases between. The CDR3 extends over 13 amino acids. The DNA for the CDR3 is TGCGCCAGCAGCCATGCCCCCCGCAATGAGCAGTTCTTC. It translates to CASSHAPRNEQFF.

This clone was seen once. The chain is built from TRBV9 and TRBJ1-4; D unresolved. The germline V gene has CDR1 SGDLS and CDR2 YYNGEE. This CDR3 region has 14 residues. Trimming stripped 3 bases from V and 4 bases from J, with 10 bases between. The CDR3: CASSGGLINEKLFF. The CDR3 nucleotides are TGTGCCAGCAGCGGGGGTTTAATTAATGAAAAACTGTTTTTT. Based on the CDR3 plus reference TRBV9 and TRBJ1-4, the full variable domain is DSGVTQTPKHLITATGQRVTLRCSPRSGDLSVYWYQQSLDQGLQFLIQYYNGEERAKGNILERFSAQQFPDLHSELNLSSLELGDSALYFCASSGGLINEKLFFGSGTQLSVL.

The table lists this clone with a count of one. This chain joins TRBV7-6 and TRBJ2-1, with 7 bases matching TRBD2. The V gene's germline CDR1 is SGHVS and CDR2 FNYEAQ. The CDR3 covers 17 residues. V lost 2 bases to trimming and J lost 9 bases; unmatched junction nucleotides: 16. The CDR3 loop reads CASSLWAGLEGVSEQFF. The CDR3 coding sequence is TGTGCCAGCAGCTTATGGGCCGGACTAGAGGGAGTTAGTGAGCAGTTCTTC.

This clone was recorded only once. The chain's CDR3 is CASSIRASLTYNEQFF. DNA for the CDR3: TGTGCCAGTAGTATTCGGGCTAGCCTTACCTACAATGAGCAGTTCTTC. The J gene is TRBJ2-1, the V gene TRBV19; possibly TRBD2 for D (5 bases). The germline V and J ends were trimmed by 3 bases and 2 bases, with 14 bases remaining between them. This CDR3 has 16 amino acids. Per germline, CDR1 LNHDA and CDR2 SQIVND (reference sequence).

This sequence joins TRBV6-5 and TRBJ1-1, with unresolved D. The CDR3 has 14 amino acids. Germline CDR1 reads MNHEY; CDR2 reads SVGAGI. V lost 1 base, J lost 1 base, and 7 bases lay in between. CDR3: CASSYLTPNTEAFF. CDR3 nucleotide sequence: TGTGCCAGCAGTTACTTAACACCGAACACTGAAGCTTTCTTT.

This clone was seen just once. V gene TRBV13 combines with J gene TRBJ1-3; possible D gene TRBD1, 5 bases. Germline CDR1 is PRHDT and CDR2 is FYEKMQ (reference sequence). Deletions cut 5 bases from V and 0 bases from J, with 17 bases between. This CDR3 spans 17 amino acids. DNA for the CDR3: TGTGCCAGCAGCCCCCTGGGGGATCTGAGCTCTGGAAACACCATATATTTT. Protein: CASSPLGDLSSGNTIYF.

The chain recombines TRBV7-2 with TRBJ2-2; tentative D call: TRBD1 (6 bases). Germline V CDR1 and CDR2: SGHTA, FQGNSA. This CDR3 comprises 13 residues. V was pared by 5 bases and J by 6 bases, with 10 bases between. The CDR3 sequence is CASSRTGSGELFF. Written as DNA, the CDR3 is TGTGCCAGCAGCCGAACAGGGTCCGGGGAGCTGTTTTTT.

This clone was recorded once. The chain employs TRBV30 and TRBJ1-4; D call uncertain. This CDR3 region has 14 residues. Germline CDR1 and CDR2: GTSNPN and SVGIG (reference sequence). V was cut by 3 bases and J by 0 bases, with 8 bases left in between. Here the CDR3 reads CAWRVGSTNEKLFF. DNA for the CDR3: TGTGCCTGGAGGGTGGGATCAACTAATGAAAAACTGTTTTTT.

The chain couples TRBV2 to TRBJ2-5; D is perhaps TRBD2 (6 bases). Germline CDR1 is SNHLY and CDR2 is FYNNEI. Trimming cost V 11 bases and J 3 bases, with 16 bases left between them. The CDR3 sequence is 13 residues long. CDR3 coding DNA: TGTGCCGGATGCAGGGACTCCGAAGAGACCCAGTACTTC. Translation: CAGCRDSEETQYF.

The genes are TRBV4-1 and TRBJ1-6; D not certain. Germline V gives CDR1 MGHRA, CDR2 YSYEKL. The V and J ends lost 0 bases and 0 bases respectively, with 3 bases between them. This CDR3 spans 15 amino acids. The CDR3 is CASSQESSYNSPLHF. For the CDR3, the DNA is TGCGCCAGCAGCCAAGAGAGCTCCTATAATTCACCCCTCCACTTT.

This rearrangement joins TRBV12-5 to TRBJ1-2; the D is unclear. The V gene's germline CDR1 is LGHNT and CDR2 FRNRAP. Trimming took off 3 bases at V and 8 bases at J, with 16 bases between the two ends. The CDR3 totals 14 residues. The CDR3 coding sequence is TGTGCTAGTGGTTTACCCGAGGGATCGGGAGGCTACACCTTC. It encodes CASGLPEGSGGYTF.

J is TRBJ1-1 and V is TRBV14; D remains ambiguous. Germline V gene sequence: CDR1 SGHDN, CDR2 FVKESK. CDR3 length equals 14 residues. Trimming left V 4 bases short and J 4 bases short, with 13 bases between. CDR3 DNA sequence: TGTGCCAGCAGCCGCCCCGGGGTATCCACTGAAGCTTTCTTT. As protein: CASSRPGVSTEAFF.

This rearrangement joins TRBV27 to TRBJ2-7; D gene uncertain. The CDR3 is made up of 15 amino acids. The V gene's germline CDR1 is MNHEY and CDR2 SMNVEV (reference sequence). V lost 8 bases to trimming and J lost 4 bases, with 21 bases between them. DNA of the CDR3: TGTGCCAGCCTCTCCCGGAGTTTTGGGAAGTACGAGCAGTACTTC. Protein: CASLSRSFGKYEQYF.

The chain carries TRBV6-1 and TRBJ1-5; D is unresolved. CDR1 MNHNS and CDR2 SASEGT come from the germline V gene. Trimming pared 10 bases from V and 1 base from J, leaving 17 bases between. The CDR3 is 15 amino acids. For the CDR3, the DNA is TGTGCCACCCAGTTTAGGCATCCGAGCAATCAGCCCCAGCATTTT. Its translation: CATQFRHPSNQPQHF.

DNA for the CDR3: TGTGCCATCCGGGGGGTCTCGAACACTGAAGCTTTCTTT. Protein: CAIRGVSNTEAFF. This chain uses TRBV10-3 with TRBJ1-1; TRBD1 is a possible D gene (5 bases). V was shortened by 8 bases and J by 1 base, with 11 bases between the two germline ends. The CDR3 length is 13 residues. Germline CDR1 is ENHRY and CDR2 is SYGVKD.

This clone was seen only a few times. The chain is built from TRBV5-1 and TRBJ1-2; 7 bases match TRBD1. With 0 bases clipped from V and 7 bases from J, the junction kept 6 bases outside the gene matches. This CDR3 has 14 residues. The germline V gene encodes CDR1 SGHRS and CDR2 YFSETQ. The CDR3 loop reads CASSLGQGNPGYTF. In DNA form, the CDR3 reads TGCGCCAGCAGCTTGGGACAGGGCAACCCTGGCTACACCTTC.

The chain couples TRBV9 to TRBJ2-1, with 15 bases aligning to TRBD2. The junction had 4 bases not matched to a gene; V was cut back by 3 bases and J by 0 bases. This CDR3 is built from 18 residues. Germline loops: CDR1 SGDLS, CDR2 YYNGEE. CDR3 sequence (DNA): TGTGCCAGCAGCGCGGGACTAGCGGGGGGCATCTCCTACAATGAGCAGTTCTTC. Its translation: CASSAGLAGGISYNEQFF.

V usage is TRBV4-3 and J usage is TRBJ2-2; 10 nucleotides align to TRBD2. This CDR3 spans 17 amino acids. The germline CDR1 and CDR2 sequences are LGHNA and YSLEER. Trimming at V came to 1 base and at J to 7 bases, leaving 9 bases not matched to a gene. The DNA of the CDR3 is TGCGCCAGCAGCCAAGGCCCCACTAGCGGGAATAACGGGGAGCTGTTTTTT. Protein: CASSQGPTSGNNGELFF.

In its sample, this clone was seen once. The chain combines TRBV28 with TRBJ2-2; tentative D call: TRBD1 (6 bases). The germline CDR1 and CDR2 sequences are MDHEN and SYDVKM. The V end was cut by 0 bases, the J end by 5 bases, with 25 bases between. The CDR3 contains 20 residues. The CDR3 sequence is CASSLCNVYRDVIKTGELFF. The CDR3 DNA follows: TGTGCCAGCAGTTTATGCAATGTATACAGGGACGTCATTAAGACCGGGGAGCTGTTTTTT.

The chain combines TRBV4-3 with TRBJ2-3, with D possibly matching TRBD1 (5 bases). Trimming left V 4 bases short and J 2 bases short, with 16 bases between. Germline loops: CDR1 LGHNA, CDR2 YSLEER. The CDR3 has 16 amino acids. For the CDR3, the DNA is TGCGCCAGCAGCCTAAAGACGACAGCGTACACAGATACGCAGTATTTT. Encoded protein: CASSLKTTAYTDTQYF.

The V gene is TRBV7-9, the J gene TRBJ2-1; D is possibly TRBD2 (5 bases). This CDR3 is 15 amino acids long. Looked up from germline, CDR1 is SEHNR and CDR2 is FQNEAQ (reference sequence). The V gene lost 5 bases and the J gene lost 4 bases, with 15 bases spanning the gap. The CDR3 spells CASSPVGNLYNEQFF. CDR3 DNA sequence: TGTGCCAGCAGCCCCGTCGGGAACTTATACAATGAGCAGTTCTTC. Variable domain in full (rest from reference TRBV7-9 and TRBJ2-1): DTGVSQNPRHKITKRGQNVTFRCDPISEHNRLYWYRQTLGQGPEFLTYFQNEAQLEKSRLLSDRFSAERPKGSFSTLEIQRTEQGDSAMYLCASSPVGNLYNEQFFGPGTRLTVL.